The 17 T cell receptor beta chains given below trace back to one sample, sequenced in a study of cytomegalovirus exposure and HLA in healthy donors. 60 Vbeta and 13 Jbeta primers were used in PCR. Assay used: immunoSEQ multiplex PCR; TCRdb lists only in-frame clones, some missing. This sample contains about 51,000 clones. Sequencing was performed on PBMCs. Receptor source: a man aged 35 to 55 in good health and CMV-seropositive.

The gene calls are TRBV27 and TRBJ1-6, with 10 bases matching TRBD1. The CDR3 is 16 amino acids. From germline, CDR1 is MNHEY and CDR2 SMNVEV (reference sequence). With 5 bases clipped from V and 15 bases from J, the junction kept 16 bases outside the gene matches. CDR3 DNA sequence: TGTGCCAGCAGTGGCCGGGGACAGGGGCCCTTGGGGGGCCTCCACTTT. It codes for CASSGRGQGPLGGLHF.

With respect to this clone: Relative to the germline gene, one junction end is altered; a read error may explain this. This chain links TRBV7-8 with TRBJ2-7, with 8 bases aligning to TRBD1. This CDR3 region has 13 residues. CDR1 is SGHVS, CDR2 FQNEAQ, per germline. This chain's CDR3 is CASRTDRGTEEYF. CDR3 bases: TGTGCCAGCAGGACCGACAGGGGCACCGAGGAGTACTTC.

CDR3 sequence: CASSLEVGSGRGEQYF. The CDR3 coding sequence is TGCGCCAGCAGCTTGGAGGTAGGTAGCGGGAGAGGCGAGCAGTACTTC. The rearrangement uses TRBV5-1 and TRBJ2-5, with 9 positions matching TRBD2. The assigned J gene may be wrong: the sequence end matches TRBJ2-7 better. CDR1 is SGHRS and CDR2 is YFSETQ in the germline V gene. The CDR3 sequence is 16 residues long.

V usage is TRBV9 and J usage is TRBJ1-1, with a possible D match to TRBD1 (6 bases). The germline V and J ends were trimmed by 0 bases and 3 bases, with 12 bases remaining between them. Germline V gives CDR1 SGDLS, CDR2 YYNGEE. The CDR3 has 15 residues. For the CDR3, the DNA is TGTGCCAGCAGCGTAGTAGGGACAAAAGACACTGAAGCTTTCTTT. Its translation is CASSVVGTKDTEAFF.

The chain combines TRBV18 with TRBJ2-7; 7 bases agree with TRBD1. The CDR3 runs 13 residues. Germline CDR1 reads KGHSH; CDR2 reads LQKENI. V lost 3 bases and J lost 7; bases outside the gene matches: 6. In nucleotides, the CDR3 is TGTGCCAGCTCACCGGACAGGTCGGGGGAGCAGTACTTC. It translates to CASSPDRSGEQYF. The full variable domain, its missing parts supplied by reference TRBV18 and TRBJ2-7, is NAGVMQNPRHLVRRRGQEARLRCSPMKGHSHVYWYRQLPEEGLKFMVYLQKENIIDESGMPKERFSAEFPKEGPSILRIQQVVRGDSAAYFCASSPDRSGEQYFGPGTRLTVT.

This rearrangement joins TRBV6-5 to TRBJ1-4, with 9 bases fitting TRBD1. J was trimmed by 10 bases and V by 2 bases; bases with no gene match: 5. The CDR3 spans 14 residues. Germline V gene sequence: CDR1 MNHEY, CDR2 SVGAGI. The CDR3 is CASSYRDRVGKLFF. The CDR3 DNA reads TGTGCCAGCAGTTACCGGGACAGGGTCGGAAAACTGTTTTTT.

This rearrangement joins TRBV19 to TRBJ2-4; perhaps TRBD1 as D (5 bases). V dropped 5 bases and J dropped 0 bases, with 14 bases sitting between them. The germline V gene encodes CDR1 LNHDA and CDR2 SQIVND (reference sequence). The CDR3 totals 16 residues. CDR3 DNA sequence: TGTGCCAGTAGTTTAACAGGTCGGCTAGCCAAAAACATTCAGTACTTC. Protein: CASSLTGRLAKNIQYF.

The rearrangement uses TRBV9 and TRBJ2-1, with TRBD2 matching 8 bases. The CDR3 consists of 17 residues. Looked up from germline, CDR1 is SGDLS and CDR2 is YYNGEE. V lost 0 bases, J lost 0 bases, and 5 bases stayed unmatched. The CDR3 region is CASSVGLAGSSYNEQFF. The CDR3, as DNA: TGTGCCAGCAGCGTAGGGCTAGCGGGCAGCTCCTACAATGAGCAGTTCTTC. Drawing the rest from reference TRBV9 and TRBJ2-1, the complete variable domain is DSGVTQTPKHLITATGQRVTLRCSPRSGDLSVYWYQQSLDQGLQFLIQYYNGEERAKGNILERFSAQQFPDLHSELNLSSLELGDSALYFCASSVGLAGSSYNEQFFGPGTRLTVL.

The chain links TRBV27 to TRBJ2-5; TRBD1 is a possible D gene (5 bases). This CDR3 has 15 residues. Trimming took off 2 bases at V and 2 bases at J, with 12 bases between the two ends. Germline CDR1 and CDR2: MNHEY and SMNVEV (reference sequence). CDR3 bases: TGTGCCAGCAGTTTAAGCCAGGGCCTTCAAGAGACCCAGTACTTC. It specifies CASSLSQGLQETQYF.

The DNA of the CDR3 is TGTGCCAGCAGCTTTCTTCCGGGACAGAGAGCCCATGGCTACACCTTC. Protein product: CASSFLPGQRAHGYTF. The V and J genes are TRBV7-6 and TRBJ1-2; TRBD1 agrees at 7 bases. V was pared by 3 bases and J by 6 bases, with 13 bases of the junction left unmatched. The CDR3 consists of 16 residues. Germline CDR1 and CDR2: SGHVS and FNYEAQ.

The rearrangement links TRBV19 to TRBJ2-7; 9 bases align to TRBD2. CDR1 and CDR2 from the germline V gene are LNHDA and SQIVND (reference sequence). Trimming took 7 bases from V and 5 from J; bases not matched to a gene: 15. The CDR3 totals 16 residues. The CDR3 DNA sequence: TGTGCCAGTACGTCTACTGCGGGGGGGCCCAGAAACGAGCAGTACTTC. This sequence encodes CASTSTAGGPRNEQYF.

Regarding this clone: The sample holds other DNA sequences that translate to the same CDR3. The chain carries TRBV30 and TRBJ2-7; maybe TRBD1 (6 bases). Germline loops: CDR1 GTSNPN, CDR2 SVGIG (reference sequence). The CDR3 runs 12 residues. Between the trimmed V and J ends, which lost 0 bases and 3 bases, there was a span of 6 bases. CDR3 protein: CAWSVQGYEQYF. CDR3 sequence (DNA): TGTGCCTGGAGTGTACAGGGCTACGAGCAGTACTTC.

The V gene is TRBV15, the J gene TRBJ1-3, with 8 bases fitting TRBD1. Germline CDR1 and CDR2: LNHNV and YYDKDF (reference sequence). This CDR3 comprises 15 residues. V lost 4 bases, J lost 0 bases, and 2 bases stayed unmatched. CDR3 nucleotides: TGTGCCACCAGCACGGACAGGGCCTCTGGAAACACCATATATTTT. This gives the protein CATSTDRASGNTIYF.

The chain links TRBV9 to TRBJ2-7; 10 bases are shared with TRBD2. The V gene's germline CDR1 is SGDLS and CDR2 YYNGEE. The CDR3 spans 16 residues. J gave up 2 bases and V 0 bases, and 5 bases lay outside the gene matches. The DNA of the CDR3 is TGTGCCAGCAGCGTAGGGCTAGCGGGGGCCCCCTACGAGCAGTACTTC. The encoded protein is CASSVGLAGAPYEQYF. The variable domain in full, with the rest retrieved from reference TRBV9 and TRBJ2-7, is DSGVTQTPKHLITATGQRVTLRCSPRSGDLSVYWYQQSLDQGLQFLIQYYNGEERAKGNILERFSAQQFPDLHSELNLSSLELGDSALYFCASSVGLAGAPYEQYFGPGTRLTVT.

This chain connects TRBV25-1 to TRBJ1-2, with D possibly TRBD1 on 5 matching bases. There are 14 residues in the CDR3. Germline V CDR1 and CDR2: MGHDK, SYGVNS. V lost 1 base to trimming and J lost 4 bases, with 10 bases between them. The DNA for the CDR3 is TGTGCCAGCAGTGAATTGGAGGGGAGCTATGGCTACACCTTC. This sequence encodes CASSELEGSYGYTF.

The rearrangement links TRBV7-9 to TRBJ2-1; TRBD2 matches 7 bases. The CDR3 length is 14 residues. Germline values: CDR1 SEHNR, CDR2 FQNEAQ (reference sequence). Germline trimming cut 2 bases from V and 7 bases from J; bases unmatched to any gene: 5. The CDR3 is CASSLRLAWNEQFF. CDR3 nucleotides: TGTGCCAGCAGCTTAAGACTAGCCTGGAATGAGCAGTTCTTC.

The V and J genes are TRBV14 and TRBJ2-1; D is possibly TRBD1 (7 bases). Between the trimmed V and J ends, which lost 4 bases and 6 bases, there was a span of 13 bases. This CDR3 is built from 14 residues. Germline V CDR1 and CDR2: SGHDN, FVKESK. The CDR3 reads CASSPPGGGNEQFF. CDR3 sequence (DNA): TGTGCCAGCAGCCCTCCAGGGGGAGGCAATGAGCAGTTCTTC.